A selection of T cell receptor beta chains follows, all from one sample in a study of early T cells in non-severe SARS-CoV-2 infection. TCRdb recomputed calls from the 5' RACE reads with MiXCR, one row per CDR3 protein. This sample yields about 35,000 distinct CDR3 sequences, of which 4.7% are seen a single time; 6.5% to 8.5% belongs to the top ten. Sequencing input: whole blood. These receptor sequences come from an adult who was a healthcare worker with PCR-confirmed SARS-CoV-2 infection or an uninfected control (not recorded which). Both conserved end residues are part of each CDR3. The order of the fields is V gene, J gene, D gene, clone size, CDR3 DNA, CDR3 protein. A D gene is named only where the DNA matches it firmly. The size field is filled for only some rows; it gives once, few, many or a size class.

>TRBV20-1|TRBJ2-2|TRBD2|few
TGCAGTGCTAATCAGCGGGGGAACCCCACCGGGGAGCTGTTTTTT
CSANQRGNPTGELFF
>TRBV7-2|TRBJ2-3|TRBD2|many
TGTGCCAGCAGCTCGGGACTAGCGGGGGGCACAGATACGCAGTATTTT
CASSSGLAGGTDTQYF
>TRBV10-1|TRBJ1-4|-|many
TGCGCCAGCAGTGGAGCGGCACAGTCCAGCGGAAAACTGTTTTTT
CASSGAAQSSGKLFF
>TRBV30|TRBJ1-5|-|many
TGTGCCTGGAGTTTAAGTGGGGGGGCAAGCAATCAGCCCCAGCATTTT
CAWSLSGGASNQPQHF
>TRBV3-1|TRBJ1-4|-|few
TGTGCCAGCAGCCAACGGTCCCCAACTAATGAAAAACTGTTTTTT
CASSQRSPTNEKLFF
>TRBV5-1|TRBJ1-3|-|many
TGCGCCAGCAGCTTGACCAGCTCTGGAAACACCATATATTTT
CASSLTSSGNTIYF
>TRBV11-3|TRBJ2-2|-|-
TGTGCCAGCAGCTTAGACTGGGGCACCACCGGGGAGCTGTTTTTT
CASSLDWGTTGELFF
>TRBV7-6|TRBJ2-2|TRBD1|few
TGTGCCAGCAGCATGGACAGGGATTACACCGGGGAGCTGTTTTTT
CASSMDRDYTGELFF
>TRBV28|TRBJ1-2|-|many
TGTGCCAGCAGCCCCATAGGGAGTGCTGGCTACACCTTC
CASSPIGSAGYTF
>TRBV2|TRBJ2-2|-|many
TGTGCCAGCAGGAGGACAGAGTTTACCGGGGAGCTGTTTTTT
CASRRTEFTGELFF
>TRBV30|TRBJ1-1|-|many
TGTGCCTGGAGTGTGAAGGGGGGACAAAAAGCTTTCTTT
CAWSVKGGQKAFF
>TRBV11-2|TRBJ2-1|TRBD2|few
TGTGCCAGCAGCGGGACTAGCGGGGGGAATGAGCAGTTCTTC
CASSGTSGGNEQFF
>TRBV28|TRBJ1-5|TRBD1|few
TGTGCCAGCAGTCCATCGACAGGGACTCAGCCCCAGCATTTT
CASSPSTGTQPQHF
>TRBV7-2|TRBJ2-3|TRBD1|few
TGTGCCAGCAGCCGCGGGACAGGAGACGGTACGCAGTATTTT
CASSRGTGDGTQYF
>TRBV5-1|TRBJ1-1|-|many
TGCGCCAGCAGCTTGGTTCGGGGTGGAACGGCCACTGAAGCTTTCTTT
CASSLVRGGTATEAFF
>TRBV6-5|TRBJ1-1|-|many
TGTGCCAGCAGAAATACCGGGGGGGCTTTCTTT
CASRNTGGAFF
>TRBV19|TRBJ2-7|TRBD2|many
TGTGCCAGTAGCCTACTAGCGGGGGACTACGAGCAGTACTTC
CASSLLAGDYEQYF
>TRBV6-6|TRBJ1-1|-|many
TGTGCCAGCAGTTCCACAAACTACGACCGAGAAGCTTTCTTT
CASSSTNYDREAFF
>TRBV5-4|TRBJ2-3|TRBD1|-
TGTGCCAGCAGCCGGGGACAGGGGGCTACAGATACGCAGTATTTT
CASSRGQGATDTQYF
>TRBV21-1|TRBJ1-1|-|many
TGTGCCAGCAGCAAAAATCCAGGAATGAACACTGAAGCTTTCTTT
CASSKNPGMNTEAFF
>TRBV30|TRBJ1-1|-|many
TGTGCCTGGAGGGGCAGGAGTATGAACACTGAAGCTTTCTTT
CAWRGRSMNTEAFF
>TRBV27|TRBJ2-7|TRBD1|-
TGTGCCAGCAGAGCCAAAGTAGGGACAGTAAAGACCTACGAGCAGTACTTC
CASRAKVGTVKTYEQYF
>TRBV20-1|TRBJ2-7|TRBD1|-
TGCAGTGCGAGTGGACAGGGTCCCTACGAGCAGTACTTC
CSASGQGPYEQYF
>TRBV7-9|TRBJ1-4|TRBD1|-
TGTGCCAGCAGCTTGTCCGGGACAGGGAGTGAAAAACTGTTTTTT
CASSLSGTGSEKLFF
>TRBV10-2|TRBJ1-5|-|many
TGCGCCAGCAGTGAAGCCGGGAATCAGCCCCAGCATTTT
CASSEAGNQPQHF
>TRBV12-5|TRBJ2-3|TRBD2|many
TGTGCTAAGGGACTAGCGGGAGCCACAGATACGCAGTATTTT
CAKGLAGATDTQYF
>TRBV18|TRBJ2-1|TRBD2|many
TGTGCCAGCTCACGGGAGGGTTTGAAGGACAATGAGCAGTTCTTC
CASSREGLKDNEQFF
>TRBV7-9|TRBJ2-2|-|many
TGTGCCAGCAGCACAGCGGCGGTTTCGAACACCGGGGAGCTGTTTTTT
CASSTAAVSNTGELFF
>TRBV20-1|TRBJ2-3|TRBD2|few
TGCAGTGCTTCCACCTCAGCGGGGAGAACAGATACGCAGTATTTT
CSASTSAGRTDTQYF
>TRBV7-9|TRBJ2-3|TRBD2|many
TGTGCCAGCAGCCCAGCGGGGTTGAGCACAGATACGCAGTATTTT
CASSPAGLSTDTQYF
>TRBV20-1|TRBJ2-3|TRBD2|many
TGCAGTGCTAGCCTCACTAGCGGGGGTAGCACAGATACGCAGTATTTT
CSASLTSGGSTDTQYF
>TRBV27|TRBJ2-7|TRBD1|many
TGTGCCAGCGGCCGGGACAGGGCAGAGCAGTACTTC
CASGRDRAEQYF
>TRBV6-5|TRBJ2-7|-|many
TGTGCCAGCAAACCCGACGGTTCCTACGAGCAGTACTTC
CASKPDGSYEQYF
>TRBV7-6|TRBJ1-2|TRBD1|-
TGTGCCAGCAGCTTAGCTCCTCCCCGGGACAGCGCTTATGGCTACACCTTC
CASSLAPPRDSAYGYTF
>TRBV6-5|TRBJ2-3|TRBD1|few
TGTGCCAGCAGTTACCGACAGGGGACAGATACGCAGTATTTT
CASSYRQGTDTQYF
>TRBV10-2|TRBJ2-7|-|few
TGCGCCAGCCTAAGAACCGGGACTGGGGCCTACGAGCAGTACTTC
CASLRTGTGAYEQYF
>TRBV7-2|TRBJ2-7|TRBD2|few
TGTGCCAGCAGCTCGAGCGGGGTAGTGCAGTACTTC
CASSSSGVVQYF
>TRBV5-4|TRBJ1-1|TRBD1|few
TGTGCCAGCAGCCGAACAGGGGGGAACACTGAAGCTTTCTTT
CASSRTGGNTEAFF
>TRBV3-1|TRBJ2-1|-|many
TGTGCCAGCAGCCAAGAATGGACAAAGCAGTTCTTC
CASSQEWTKQFF
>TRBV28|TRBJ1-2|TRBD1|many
TGTGCCAGCAGTCCAGGGACAGGGGGGTACTATGGCTACACCTTC
CASSPGTGGYYGYTF
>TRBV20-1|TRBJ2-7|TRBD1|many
TGCAGTGCTGCGGGACAGGGGACCTACGAGCAGTACTTC
CSAAGQGTYEQYF
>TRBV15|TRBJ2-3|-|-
TGTGCCACCAGCAAACAAACGAGCACAGATACGCAGTATTTT
CATSKQTSTDTQYF
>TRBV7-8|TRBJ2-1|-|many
TGTGCCAGCAGCTTACAAATCGATGAGCAGTTCTTC
CASSLQIDEQFF
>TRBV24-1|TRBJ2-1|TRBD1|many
TGTGCCACCAGTCCTGACAGGGCCAATGAGCAGTTCTTC
CATSPDRANEQFF
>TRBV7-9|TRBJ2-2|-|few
TGTGCCAGCAGCAGCGTGATGGCCGGGGAGCTGTTTTTT
CASSSVMAGELFF
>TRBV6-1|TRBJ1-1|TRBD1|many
TGTGCCAGCAGAAGACAGGGATCAACTGAAGCTTTCTTT
CASRRQGSTEAFF
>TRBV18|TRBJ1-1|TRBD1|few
TGTGCCAGCTCACCGATGGGACAGGCGGGCACTGAAGCTTTCTTT
CASSPMGQAGTEAFF
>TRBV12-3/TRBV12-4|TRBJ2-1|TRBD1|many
TGTGCCAGCAGTTTGACAGGGGCGTACAATGAGCAGTTCTTC
CASSLTGAYNEQFF
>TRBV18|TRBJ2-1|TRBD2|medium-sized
TGTGCCAGCTCACTCAGCGGGGGGTCCTACAATGAGCAGTTCTTC
CASSLSGGSYNEQFF
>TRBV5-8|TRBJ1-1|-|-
TGTGCCAGCAGCCCGTCGGACCGCGAAGCTTTCTTT
CASSPSDREAFF
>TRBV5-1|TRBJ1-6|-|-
TGCGCCAGTACCGGGACACGTAATTCACCCCTCCACTTT
CASTGTRNSPLHF
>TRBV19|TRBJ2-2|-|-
TGTGCCAGTACCTCGTGGAGGATGAACACCGGGGAGCTGTTTTTT
CASTSWRMNTGELFF
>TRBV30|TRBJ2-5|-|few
TGTGCCTGGAGTCGGGACTCCCTTATCTCGTGGACCCAGTACTTC
CAWSRDSLISWTQYF
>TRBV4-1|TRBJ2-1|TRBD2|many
TGCGCCAGCAGCCGCATAAGCGGGGGGTCGTACAATGAGCAGTTCTTC
CASSRISGGSYNEQFF
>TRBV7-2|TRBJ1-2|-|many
TGTGCCAGCAGCTTAGCGTTCCAGTATGGCTACACCTTC
CASSLAFQYGYTF